A selection of T cell receptor beta chains follows, all from one sample in a study of T cells after yellow fever vaccination. TCRdb independently ran MiXCR on the 5' RACE reads; one entry per CDR3 protein. The sample lists just under 600,000 distinct CDR3 sequences, roughly 13% occurring once. The material sequenced was PBMCs, taken on the day of the yellow fever booster vaccination. The source of these receptors is a man aged 25-40 years who received the YFV17D yellow fever vaccine. Each CDR3 is given with its conserved first and last residue. A D gene is named only where the DNA matches it firmly. Size is omitted from some rows. Given values are once, few, many or a class for expanded clones.

abundance,d_gene,j_gene,v_gene,CDR3aa,CDR3nt
-,TRBD2,TRBJ2-7,TRBV7-2,CASSLAWSGSFSSEQYF,TGTGCCAGCAGCTTAGCGTGGAGCGGGAGCTTTTCTTCCGAGCAGTACTTC
-,TRBD2,TRBJ2-1,TRBV11-2,CASSLKALAVYNEQFF,TGTGCCAGCAGCTTAAAGGCTCTAGCGGTTTACAATGAGCAGTTCTTC
-,TRBD2,TRBJ2-7,TRBV12-3/TRBV12-4,CASTLSAGGHSYEQYF,TGTGCCAGCACCCTATCCGCGGGGGGCCACTCCTACGAGCAGTACTTC
-,TRBD1,TRBJ2-7,TRBV29-1,CSAAGQGFYEQYF,TGCAGCGCGGCGGGACAGGGGTTCTACGAGCAGTACTTC
-,TRBD1,TRBJ1-2,TRBV27,CASSPSLTGVNGYTF,TGTGCCAGCAGTCCCTCCCTGACAGGGGTAAATGGCTACACCTTC
few,TRBD2,TRBJ2-3,TRBV19,CASTPSGGSGTQYF,TGTGCCAGTACCCCTAGCGGGGGCTCCGGAACGCAGTATTTT
few,TRBD1,TRBJ2-2,TRBV19,CASSGIQGAGTGELFF,TGTGCCAGTAGTGGAATACAGGGGGCAGGCACCGGGGAGCTGTTTTTT
-,-,TRBJ2-3,TRBV6-2/TRBV6-3,CASSVWGEATQYF,TGTGCCAGCAGCGTATGGGGAGAGGCAACGCAGTATTTT
-,-,TRBJ2-1,TRBV12-5,CASARGSSYNEQFF,TGTGCTAGTGCCCGCGGTAGCTCCTACAATGAGCAGTTCTTC
few,TRBD2,TRBJ2-2,TRBV20-1,CSASVSGRGGELFF,TGCAGTGCTAGTGTTAGCGGGAGGGGCGGGGAGCTGTTTTTT
few,TRBD2,TRBJ2-1,TRBV10-3,CAITPTGTSGKTRNYNEQFF,TGTGCCATCACCCCCACCGGGACTAGCGGGAAAACGAGGAACTACAATGAGCAGTTCTTC
-,-,TRBJ1-5,TRBV19,CASRERVSNQPQHF,TGTGCCAGTAGGGAGAGGGTGAGCAATCAGCCCCAGCATTTT
few,-,TRBJ2-3,TRBV20-1,CSARVLRAGRTDTQYF,TGCAGTGCTAGAGTCTTAAGGGCGGGACGCACAGATACGCAGTATTTT
few,-,TRBJ2-5,TRBV3-1,CASSQAPRVEETQYF,TGTGCCAGCAGCCAAGCACCCAGGGTTGAAGAGACCCAGTACTTC
few,TRBD1,TRBJ2-3,TRBV10-3,CAIKQGDTDTQYF,TGTGCCATCAAACAGGGGGACACAGATACGCAGTATTTT
few,-,TRBJ2-3,TRBV7-6,CASSLREITDTQYF,TGTGCCAGCAGCTTAAGGGAGATCACAGATACGCAGTATTTT
few,TRBD2,TRBJ2-1,TRBV4-1,CASSQDSTSGTQTRKDNEQFF,TGCGCCAGCAGCCAAGATTCCACTAGCGGGACCCAAACCAGAAAGGACAATGAGCAGTTCTTC
-,TRBD2,TRBJ2-1,TRBV23-1,CASSRGGSEQFF,TGCGCCAGCAGTCGGGGGGGAAGTGAGCAGTTCTTC
-,-,TRBJ1-4,TRBV4-3,CASSQDRWDEKLFF,TGCGCCAGCAGCCAAGACCGTTGGGATGAAAAACTGTTTTTT
many,-,TRBJ2-1,TRBV7-2,CASSYDSYNEQFF,TGTGCCAGCAGCTACGACAGTTACAATGAGCAGTTCTTC
few,TRBD1,TRBJ2-1,TRBV4-3,CASSQDLTTGGGEQFF,TGCGCCAGCAGCCAAGACCTAACGACAGGGGGAGGTGAGCAGTTCTTC
-,TRBD2,TRBJ2-1,TRBV7-6,CASSPGLAGGQVMNEQFF,TGTGCCAGCAGCCCCGGACTAGCGGGAGGGCAGGTGATGAATGAGCAGTTCTTC
-,-,TRBJ2-7,TRBV6-2/TRBV6-3,CATSYIAYEQYF,TGTGCCACCAGTTACATCGCCTACGAGCAGTACTTC
few,-,TRBJ1-4,TRBV20-1,CSAGGETNEKLFF,TGCAGTGCTGGGGGGGAAACTAATGAAAAACTGTTTTTT
-,TRBD2,TRBJ2-3,TRBV6-2/TRBV6-3,CASIRGRLTGTDTQYF,TGTGCCAGCATCCGCGGGAGGCTAACTGGCACAGATACGCAGTATTTT
-,-,TRBJ2-3,TRBV5-1,CASFGQTSTDTQYF,TGCGCCAGCTTCGGGCAGACAAGCACAGATACGCAGTATTTT